Presented here are 21 T cell receptor beta chains from one specimen sequenced in a study of blood T cell repertoires in COVID-19. Sequenced by immunoSEQ multiplex PCR; TCRdb stores in-frame clones only, minus some. The sample yields around 300,000 clones, 90% seen once. Sequencing used peripheral blood. The receptors here all came from a woman in her forties with COVID-19, enrolled during active disease.

V usage is TRBV27 and J usage is TRBJ2-2; 8 nucleotides match TRBD2. Germline V gene lookup returns CDR1 MNHEY and CDR2 SMNVEV (reference sequence). After removal of 7 bases from V and 6 bases from J, the junction contained 13 bases not matched to a gene. CDR3 length equals 16 residues. The CDR3 region has the DNA TGTGCCAGCACCTCGAGACTAGCGAGAAGCCCCGGGGAGCTGTTTTTT. It translates to CASTSRLARSPGELFF.

The chain recombines TRBV6-6 with TRBJ1-2; TRBD1 matches 7 bases. Germline CDR1 and CDR2: MNHNY and SVGAGI (reference sequence). V was clipped by 2 bases and J by 8 bases; unmatched bases: 8. This CDR3 is 14 amino acids long. The CDR3 sequence is CASSYTRDSAGYTF. Written as DNA, the CDR3 is TGTGCCAGCAGTTACACCCGGGACAGTGCCGGCTACACCTTC.

The rearrangement uses TRBV5-8 and TRBJ2-5; 7 positions match TRBD2. The CDR3 has 14 residues. Germline V gene sequence: CDR1 SGHTS, CDR2 YDEGEE. V shed 4 bases and J 4 bases; nucleotides not matched to a gene: 7. CDR3 sequence: CASSMGLRVETQYF. Written as DNA, the CDR3 is TGTGCCAGCAGCATGGGACTAAGGGTAGAGACCCAGTACTTC. The whole variable domain, remainder taken from reference TRBV5-8 and TRBJ2-5, is EAGVTQSPTHLIKTRGQQATLRCSPISGHTSVYWYQQALGLGLQFLLWYDEGEERNRGNFPPRFSGRQFPNYSSELNVNALELEDSALYLCASSMGLRVETQYFGPGTRLLVL.

The chain combines TRBV18 with TRBJ1-5; TRBD1 might be the D (5 bases). Germline V lookup: CDR1 KGHSH, CDR2 LQKENI. The CDR3 runs to 16 residues. Deletions cut 3 bases from V and 1 base from J, with 13 bases between. CDR3 nucleotides: TGTGCCAGCTCACCGAACGGGGGTAGGAGCAATCAGCCCCAGCATTTT. This codes for CASSPNGGRSNQPQHF.

The rearrangement uses TRBV29-1 and TRBJ2-1, with D maybe TRBD1 (5 bases). Between the trimmed V and J ends, which lost 7 bases and 1 base, there was a span of 14 bases. The CDR3 consists of 14 residues. CDR1 SQVTM and CDR2 ANQGSEA come from the germline V gene. As DNA, the CDR3 is TGCAGCGCGGTTTCCTACAGGTCCTACAATGAGCAGTTCTTC. This encodes CSAVSYRSYNEQFF.

The sample holds one count of this clone. The chain is built from TRBV30 and TRBJ2-1, with D perhaps TRBD2 (6 bases). Germline values: CDR1 GTSNPN, CDR2 SVGIG (reference sequence). CDR3 size: 15 residues. Between the trimmed V and J ends, which lost 0 bases and 0 bases, there was a span of 9 bases. The CDR3 loop reads CAWSVQRVSYNEQFF. DNA for the CDR3: TGTGCCTGGAGTGTCCAGCGGGTCTCCTACAATGAGCAGTTCTTC.

The chain combines TRBV27 with TRBJ1-5; D remains ambiguous. The ends were cut back, 4 bases at V and 2 bases at J, with 6 bases in the middle. The CDR3 is 13 residues long. Germline V lookup: CDR1 MNHEY, CDR2 SMNVEV (reference sequence). CDR3 in amino acids: CASSYAGNQPQHF. The CDR3 DNA reads TGTGCCAGCAGTTACGCAGGCAATCAGCCCCAGCATTTT.

The chain uses TRBV7-9 and TRBJ1-1; the D gene is possibly TRBD1 (5 bases). This CDR3 contains 11 residues. V lost 3 bases to trimming and J lost 7 bases, with 6 bases between them. From germline, CDR1 is SEHNR and CDR2 FQNEAQ (reference sequence). The CDR3 here is CASSFDSEAFF. DNA for the CDR3: TGTGCCAGCAGCTTCGACAGTGAAGCTTTCTTT.

This sequence joins TRBV7-2 and TRBJ2-5; 8 bases map to TRBD1. Germline CDR1 reads SGHTA; CDR2 reads FQGNSA. Unmatched junction bases numbered 7, after V lost 5 bases and J lost 5 bases. The CDR3 length is 14 residues. DNA for the CDR3: TGTGCCAGCAGCGCTGGACAGGGCCGGGAGACCCAGTACTTC. This codes for CASSAGQGRETQYF.

This chain uses TRBV3-1 (or the pseudogene TRBV3-2) with TRBJ2-1, with a weak D call TRBD2 (6 bases). Germline CDR1 and CDR2: LGHDT and YNNKEL (reference sequence). V was trimmed by 1 base and J by 8 bases, leaving 12 bases between them. The length of the CDR3 is 14 residues. The CDR3 region is CASSQAGGWDEQFF. Here the CDR3 DNA reads TGTGCCAGCAGCCAAGCCGGGGGTTGGGATGAGCAGTTCTTC.

V usage is TRBV9 and J usage is TRBJ1-6; 10 bases match TRBD1. The CDR3 runs 15 residues. The junction had 5 bases not matched to a gene; V was cut back by 3 bases and J by 8 bases. Germline V gives CDR1 SGDLS, CDR2 YYNGEE. The CDR3 protein is CASSGPGTGDSPLHF. CDR3 in DNA: TGTGCCAGCAGCGGACCCGGGACAGGGGATTCACCCCTCCACTTT.

The genes are TRBV9 and TRBJ2-5; no clear D gene. The CDR3 has 13 residues. V lost 3 bases to trimming and J lost 1 base, with 7 bases between them. Germline V gives CDR1 SGDLS, CDR2 YYNGEE. For the CDR3, the DNA is TGTGCCAGCAGCGCGGGTCCCCAAGAGACCCAGTACTTC. Amino acids: CASSAGPQETQYF.

This clone turned up a few times. J is TRBJ1-1 and V is TRBV18; D unresolved. V lost 3 bases and J 7 bases, leaving 12 bases between the germline ends. CDR3 length: 13 residues. Germline loops: CDR1 KGHSH, CDR2 LQKENI. CDR3 sequence reads: CASSPLPRDEAFF. The CDR3 coding sequence is TGTGCCAGCTCACCGCTTCCGAGGGATGAAGCTTTCTTT.

About this clone itself: Other DNA sequences in the same sample also yield this CDR3. The genes are TRBV28 and TRBJ1-5; D is unclear. V lost 6 bases and J lost 3, with 6 bases in between. Germline V gene sequence: CDR1 MDHEN, CDR2 SYDVKM. The CDR3 is 12 amino acids. The CDR3 coding sequence is TGTGCCAGCAGGAGGTCCAATCAGCCCCAGCATTTT. This sequence encodes CASRRSNQPQHF.

The J gene is TRBJ2-3, the V gene TRBV5-1; 10 positions agree with TRBD2. Per germline, CDR1 SGHRS and CDR2 YFSETQ. Trimming cost V 4 bases and J 3 bases; bases outside gene matches: 5. The CDR3 is 15 residues long. CDR3 in amino acids: CASSLMGLATDTQYF. CDR3 bases: TGCGCCAGCAGCCTCATGGGACTAGCGACAGATACGCAGTATTTT. Supplemented by reference TRBV5-1 and TRBJ2-3, the full variable domain reads KAGVTQTPRYLIKTRGQQVTLSCSPISGHRSVSWYQQTPGQGLQFLFEYFSETQRNKGNFPGRFSGRQFSNSRSEMNVSTLELGDSALYLCASSLMGLATDTQYFGPGTRLTVL.

The gene calls are TRBV4-3 and TRBJ1-2, with D tentatively TRBD1 (5 bases). CDR3 length: 17 residues. The V end lost 0 bases, the J end lost 5 bases, and 19 bases lay between the germline ends. Germline CDR1 reads LGHNA; CDR2 reads YSLEER. CDR3 bases: TGCGCCAGCAGCCAAGATAGGGTGGGCCGGGGGAGGTATGGCTACACCTTC. Translation gives CASSQDRVGRGRYGYTF.

The V gene is TRBV5-6, the J gene TRBJ2-3, with D perhaps matching TRBD2 (6 bases). The CDR3 runs 16 residues. The V end lost 4 bases, the J end lost 0 bases, and 15 bases lay between the germline ends. Germline values: CDR1 SGHDT, CDR2 YYEEEE. As DNA, the CDR3 is TGTGCCAGCAGCGCGGGGTTGGGGATCAGCACAGATACGCAGTATTTT. This encodes CASSAGLGISTDTQYF. The variable domain in full, with the rest retrieved from reference TRBV5-6 and TRBJ2-3, is DAGVTQSPTHLIKTRGQQVTLRCSPKSGHDTVSWYQQALGQGPQFIFQYYEEEERQRGNFPDRFSGHQFPNYSSELNVNALLLGDSALYLCASSAGLGISTDTQYFGPGTRLTVL.

The chain combines TRBV23-1 with TRBJ2-7; D is ambiguous. TRBV23-1 is treated as an ORF (open reading frame) with a function not yet certain. Trimming removed 0 bases at V and 2 bases at J, with 11 bases between. This CDR3 has 15 amino acids. The CDR3 spells CASSQSGRPPYEQYF. In DNA, the CDR3 is TGCGCCAGCAGTCAATCTGGCAGGCCCCCCTACGAGCAGTACTTC.

V gene TRBV5-8 combines with J gene TRBJ2-3; 9 bases are shared with TRBD1. In germline, CDR1 is SGHTS, CDR2 YDEGEE. The V gene end was trimmed by 0 bases and the J gene end by 4 bases; junction bases not matched to a gene: 6. CDR3 length: 16 amino acids. As DNA, the CDR3 is TGTGCCAGCAGCTTGGAACAGGGGGCGCACCCAGATACGCAGTATTTT. It yields the protein CASSLEQGAHPDTQYF. Looking up the rest from reference TRBV5-8 and TRBJ2-3 gives the full variable domain: EAGVTQSPTHLIKTRGQQATLRCSPISGHTSVYWYQQALGLGLQFLLWYDEGEERNRGNFPPRFSGRQFPNYSSELNVNALELEDSALYLCASSLEQGAHPDTQYFGPGTRLTVL.

The chain joins TRBV2 to TRBJ2-7; no firm D call. Germline loops: CDR1 SNHLY, CDR2 FYNNEI. The V gene lost 3 bases and the J gene lost 2 bases, with 2 bases spanning the gap. The CDR3 spans 11 residues. CDR3 sequence: CASSDTYEQYF. The CDR3 DNA reads as TGTGCCAGCAGTGACACCTACGAGCAGTACTTC.

The chain recombines TRBV27 with TRBJ2-7; TRBD2 matches 8 bases. Germline-derived CDR1 and CDR2 are MNHEY and SMNVEV (reference sequence). This CDR3 is built from 15 residues. V lost 4 bases and J lost 5; bases outside the gene matches: 10. In DNA form, the CDR3 reads TGTGCCAGCAGTTCCCGGGAGGGCCCTCTAAACGAGCAGTACTTC. It translates to CASSSREGPLNEQYF.